Following are 26 T cell receptor beta chains from one sample sequenced in a study of cytomegalovirus exposure and HLA in healthy donors. Amplification used 60 Vbeta primers and 13 Jbeta primers. Repertoires were generated with immunoSEQ multiplex PCR, while TCRdb's copy carries only in-frame clones and drops some. The table includes around 180,000 clones, approximately 88% detected once. The sequencing input was PBMCs. These receptors were obtained from a boy younger than 10 in good health and CMV-seronegative.

The chain uses TRBV6-1 and TRBJ2-5, with 8 bases identical to TRBD2. The V and J ends lost 0 bases and 4 bases, in that order; junction bases with no gene match: 4. Per the germline V gene, CDR1 is MNHNS and CDR2 is SASEGT. This CDR3 spans 15 amino acids. The CDR3 DNA is TGTGCCAGCAGTGAAGCTAGACTAGCGATAGAGACCCAGTACTTC. Protein sequence: CASSEARLAIETQYF.

Details on this clone: One end of the junction varies from germline; a read error may be responsible. V is TRBV2 and J is TRBJ1-3, with TRBD1 identical over 7 bases. Germline CDR1 reads SNHLY; CDR2 reads FYNNEI. This CDR3 is built from 13 residues. The CDR3 region has the DNA TGTGCCACCGGGACAGTCGAAGGAAGCACCATATATTTT. This codes for CATGTVEGSTIYF.

V gene TRBV7-9 combines with J gene TRBJ1-1; D gene uncertain. In germline, CDR1 is SEHNR, CDR2 FQNEAQ (reference sequence). There are 18 residues in the CDR3. The V and J ends lost 5 bases and 1 base respectively, with 23 bases between them. CDR3 nucleotides: TGTGCCAGCAGCCATGCGGCGCGCGAGTTTTTACAGAACACTGAAGCTTTCTTT. Amino acids: CASSHAAREFLQNTEAFF. Based on the CDR3 plus reference TRBV7-9 and TRBJ1-1, the full variable domain is DTGVSQNPRHKITKRGQNVTFRCDPISEHNRLYWYRQTLGQGPEFLTYFQNEAQLEKSRLLSDRFSAERPKGSFSTLEIQRTEQGDSAMYLCASSHAAREFLQNTEAFFGQGTRLTVV.

The chain carries TRBV4-3 and TRBJ1-1; D is uncertain. Germline V gives CDR1 LGHNA, CDR2 YSLEER. The CDR3 has 13 amino acids. Trimming took off 3 bases at V and 8 bases at J, with 13 bases between the two ends. CDR3 DNA sequence: TGCGCCAGCAGCCAGGTCGGAGCTTTAGAAGCTTTCTTT. It encodes CASSQVGALEAFF.

This chain uses TRBV7-2 with TRBJ2-3; D is possibly TRBD1 (5 bases). V was shortened by 1 base and J by 4 bases, with 12 bases between the two germline ends. The CDR3 extends over 15 amino acids. Germline values: CDR1 SGHTA, CDR2 FQGNSA. The CDR3 here is CASSLVGREADTQYF. In DNA, the CDR3 is TGTGCCAGCAGCTTAGTCGGCAGGGAAGCAGATACGCAGTATTTT. The entire variable domain, with the rest obtained from reference TRBV7-2 and TRBJ2-3, is as follows: GAGVSQSPSNKVTEKGKDVELRCDPISGHTALYWYRQSLGQGLEFLIYFQGNSAPDKSGLPSDRFSAERTGGSVSTLTIQRTQQEDSAVYLCASSLVGREADTQYFGPGTRLTVL.

The count of this clone is one. V usage is TRBV4-1 and J usage is TRBJ2-7, with D maybe TRBD1 (6 bases). This CDR3 region has 11 residues. CDR1 is MGHRA and CDR2 is YSYEKL in the germline V gene. The V end was cut by 6 bases, the J end by 6 bases, with 9 bases between. The CDR3 region is CASSQGSEQYF. CDR3 DNA sequence: TGCGCCAGCAGTCAGGGGAGCGAGCAGTACTTC.

The chain links TRBV11-2 to TRBJ2-5; D is perhaps TRBD2 (5 bases). From germline, CDR1 is SGHAT and CDR2 FQNNGV. This CDR3 comprises 13 residues. V was clipped by 3 bases and J by 4 bases, with 9 bases between them. The CDR3 loop is CASSLRAGETQYF. The CDR3, as DNA: TGTGCCAGCAGCTTGCGGGCGGGAGAGACCCAGTACTTC.

This sequence joins TRBV5-6 and TRBJ1-5; 7 nucleotides match TRBD1. V dropped 4 bases and J dropped 7; count of bases not matched to a gene: 8. Germline CDR1 reads SGHDT; CDR2 reads YYEEEE. The CDR3 has 14 residues. CDR3 in DNA: TGTGCCAGCAGCGAGACAGGGCGGTGGCAGCCCCAGCATTTT. This translates into CASSETGRWQPQHF.

The V gene is TRBV5-1, the J gene TRBJ2-1; 7 bases map to TRBD2. There are 13 residues in the CDR3. The germline V gene has CDR1 SGHRS and CDR2 YFSETQ. V shed 2 bases and J 4 bases; nucleotides not matched to a gene: 0. The CDR3 loop is CASSFSGYNEQFF. CDR3 nucleotide sequence: TGCGCCAGCAGCTTTAGCGGGTACAATGAGCAGTTCTTC.

The chain uses TRBV9 and TRBJ2-7; a weak D match, TRBD2 (7 bases). This CDR3 is built from 16 residues. V was cut by 4 bases and J by 2 bases, with 19 bases left in between. Germline V gene lookup returns CDR1 SGDLS and CDR2 YYNGEE. CDR3 sequence: CASSRGGDAQAYEQYF. CDR3 sequence (DNA): TGTGCCAGCAGCCGAGGGGGGGACGCACAGGCCTACGAGCAGTACTTC.

This chain links TRBV4-1 with TRBJ1-5; D is ambiguous. V shed 0 bases and J shed 9 bases, with 15 bases lying between them. This CDR3 contains 15 residues. The germline V gene has CDR1 MGHRA and CDR2 YSYEKL. DNA for the CDR3: TGCGCCAGCAGCCAAGAGCCAACAGTCCTATGGCCCCAGCATTTT. Protein sequence: CASSQEPTVLWPQHF.

The chain recombines TRBV9 with TRBJ2-3, with TRBD1 as a possible D gene (6 bases). Germline V gene data show CDR1 as SGDLS and CDR2 as YYNGEE. This CDR3 region has 15 residues. V was shortened by 0 bases and J by 2 bases, with 10 bases between the two germline ends. The CDR3 region has the DNA TGTGCCAGCAGCGTAGTGGACAGCCCCACAGATACGCAGTATTTT. Its translation is CASSVVDSPTDTQYF.

V is TRBV30 and J is TRBJ1-2; D perhaps matches TRBD1 (5 bases). The CDR3 is 13 amino acids. Per germline, CDR1 GTSNPN and CDR2 SVGIG (reference sequence). Deletions cut 0 bases from V and 6 bases from J, with 11 bases between. The CDR3 here is CAWSVGGDHGYTF. In DNA form, the CDR3 reads TGTGCCTGGAGTGTGGGGGGGGATCATGGCTACACCTTC.

The chain is built from TRBV9 and TRBJ2-1; no clear D. With 3 bases removed from V and 8 bases from J, the gap between germline ends came to 6 bases. The germline gives CDR1 SGDLS, CDR2 YYNGEE. The CDR3 runs to 11 residues. CDR3 nucleotides: TGTGCCAGCAGCGATTCGGATGAGCAGTTCTTC. It translates to CASSDSDEQFF.

The V gene is TRBV6-5, the J gene TRBJ2-3; D is perhaps TRBD1 (6 bases). V shed 4 bases and J shed 6 bases, with 11 bases lying between them. The CDR3 length is 13 residues. CDR1 MNHEY and CDR2 SVGAGI come from the germline V gene. The CDR3 sequence is CASSSGDEDTQYF. In nucleotides, the CDR3 is TGTGCCAGCAGTTCAGGGGATGAGGATACGCAGTATTTT.

Only a few counts were recorded for this clone. The CDR3 DNA is TGTGCCTGGAGGCCGGGACTAGCCGCTGAGCAGTTCTTC. Amino acid sequence: CAWRPGLAAEQFF. The chain joins TRBV30 to TRBJ2-1, with 9 bases matching TRBD2. This CDR3 comprises 13 residues. Germline V gene sequence: CDR1 GTSNPN, CDR2 SVGIG (reference sequence). The junction had 6 bases not matched to a gene; V was cut back by 3 bases and J by 9 bases.

CDR3 residues: CASSLAGTSAFF. Here the CDR3 DNA reads TGTGCCAGCAGCTTGGCCGGTACGTCAGCTTTCTTT. J is TRBJ1-1 and V is TRBV5-6, with D unresolved. Per germline, CDR1 SGHDT and CDR2 YYEEEE. There are 12 residues in the CDR3. The ends were cut back, 0 bases at V and 10 bases at J, with 10 bases in the middle. Full variable domain (missing parts from reference TRBV5-6 and TRBJ1-1): DAGVTQSPTHLIKTRGQQVTLRCSPKSGHDTVSWYQQALGQGPQFIFQYYEEEERQRGNFPDRFSGHQFPNYSSELNVNALLLGDSALYLCASSLAGTSAFFGQGTRLTVV.

J is TRBJ2-1 and V is TRBV9; no clear D. Germline-derived CDR1 and CDR2 are SGDLS and YYNGEE. This CDR3 is 15 amino acids long. V dropped 0 bases and J dropped 0 bases, with 7 bases sitting between them. In nucleotides, the CDR3 is TGTGCCAGCAGCGTAGACACAAGCTCCTACAATGAGCAGTTCTTC. As protein: CASSVDTSSYNEQFF.

The CDR3 DNA follows: TGTGCCAGCAGCTTTATAGCGGGGGGGCGAGAGACCCAGTACTTC. Amino acid sequence: CASSFIAGGRETQYF. This chain uses TRBV7-2 with TRBJ2-5; 11 bases are a match to TRBD2. The CDR3 covers 15 residues. Trimming at V came to 3 bases and at J to 4 bases, leaving 4 bases not matched to a gene. Germline CDR1 SGHTA, CDR2 FQGNSA.

The chain carries TRBV30 and TRBJ1-4; 7 nucleotides line up with TRBD1. The CDR3 consists of 15 residues. Germline V gene sequence: CDR1 GTSNPN, CDR2 SVGIG (reference sequence). The trim removed 4 bases at V and 10 bases at J, leaving 15 bases unmatched. The CDR3 sequence is CAWKFWDSTSGKLFF. The CDR3 DNA sequence: TGTGCCTGGAAATTTTGGGACAGCACTTCAGGAAAACTGTTTTTT.

The V call is TRBV27, the J call TRBJ2-1; 7 bases match TRBD1. Trimming removed 7 bases from V and 5 bases from J; junction bases left unmatched: 11. This CDR3 region has 15 residues. Germline lookup yields CDR1 MNHEY and CDR2 SMNVEV (reference sequence). CDR3 residues: CASTSPGQLNNEQFF. The CDR3 DNA follows: TGTGCCAGCACCTCCCCGGGACAGCTAAACAATGAGCAGTTCTTC.

The rearrangement links TRBV4-2 to TRBJ2-2, with D possibly matching TRBD2 (5 bases). V was pared by 0 bases and J by 5 bases, with 22 bases between. The CDR3 extends over 19 amino acids. Germline CDR1 LGHNA, CDR2 YNFKEQ. In DNA form, the CDR3 reads TGTGCCAGCAGCCAAGATTATAAGCGGTTTCTTCGAGGGACCGGGGAGCTGTTTTTT. As protein: CASSQDYKRFLRGTGELFF.

The rearrangement links TRBV6-4 to TRBJ1-6; 8 nucleotides line up with TRBD1. CDR3 length: 15 amino acids. The J segment lost 9 bases and the V segment lost 6 bases, leaving 10 bases of the junction unmatched. Germline V gives CDR1 MRHNA, CDR2 SNTAGT. In nucleotides, the CDR3 is TGTGCCAGCAGGATGGAGGACAGGGTTGCTTCACCCCTCCACTTT. This gives the protein CASRMEDRVASPLHF.

This rearrangement joins TRBV6-4 to TRBJ2-2; TRBD1 agrees at 8 bases. Germline loops: CDR1 MRHNA, CDR2 SNTAGT. The CDR3 extends over 14 amino acids. V lost 7 bases to trimming and J lost 5 bases; unmatched junction nucleotides: 6. CDR3 nucleotides: TGTGCCAGCAAGAGACAGGGGCAGACCGGGGAGCTGTTTTTT. This encodes CASKRQGQTGELFF.

The chain couples TRBV7-2 to TRBJ2-1, with 7 bases identical to TRBD2. The CDR3 runs to 15 residues. Trimming removed 5 bases from V and 0 bases from J; junction bases left unmatched: 4. Germline-derived CDR1 and CDR2 are SGHTA and FQGNSA. The CDR3: CASSARGSSYNEQFF. CDR3 DNA sequence: TGTGCCAGCAGCGCGCGGGGGAGCTCCTACAATGAGCAGTTCTTC. The entire variable domain, with the rest obtained from reference TRBV7-2 and TRBJ2-1, is as follows: GAGVSQSPSNKVTEKGKDVELRCDPISGHTALYWYRQSLGQGLEFLIYFQGNSAPDKSGLPSDRFSAERTGGSVSTLTIQRTQQEDSAVYLCASSARGSSYNEQFFGPGTRLTVL.

The rearrangement joins TRBV18 to TRBJ2-7; no definite D call. The V end was cut by 3 bases, the J end by 1 base, with 7 bases between. This CDR3 has 13 amino acids. The germline CDR1 and CDR2 sequences are KGHSH and LQKENI. CDR3 protein: CASSPMSSYEQYF. The CDR3 DNA follows: TGTGCCAGCTCACCGATGAGTTCCTACGAGCAGTACTTC. The entire variable domain, with the rest obtained from reference TRBV18 and TRBJ2-7, is as follows: NAGVMQNPRHLVRRRGQEARLRCSPMKGHSHVYWYRQLPEEGLKFMVYLQKENIIDESGMPKERFSAEFPKEGPSILRIQQVVRGDSAAYFCASSPMSSYEQYFGPGTRLTVT.